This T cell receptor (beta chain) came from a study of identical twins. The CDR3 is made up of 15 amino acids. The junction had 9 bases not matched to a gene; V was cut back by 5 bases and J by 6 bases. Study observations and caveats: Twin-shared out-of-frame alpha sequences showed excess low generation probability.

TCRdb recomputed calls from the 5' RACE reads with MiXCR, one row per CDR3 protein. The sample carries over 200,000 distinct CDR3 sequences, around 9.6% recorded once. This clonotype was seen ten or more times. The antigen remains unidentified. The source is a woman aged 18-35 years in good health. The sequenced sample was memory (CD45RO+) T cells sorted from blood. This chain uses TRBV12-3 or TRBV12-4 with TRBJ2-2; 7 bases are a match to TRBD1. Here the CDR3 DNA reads TGTGCCAGCAGTCAATTAACAGGGGTGGCCGGGGAGCTGTTTTTT. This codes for CASSQLTGVAGELFF.